This T cell receptor (beta chain) was recovered during a study of cytomegalovirus exposure and HLA in healthy donors. Across the study: Falling in the Caucasian-associated ancestry cluster were 81% of 398 genotyped donors. Study outcomes and limitations: Presence/absence analyses supposed approximately even sequencing depth among donors. Across donors, most TCRs were seen rarely, yet some public ones were widespread.

The CDR3 is made up of 16 amino acids. The ends lost 8 bases at V and 3 bases at J; junction bases unmatched: 11. In germline, CDR1 is MNHNY, CDR2 SVGAGI (reference sequence). In the case of this clone: Its antigen remains unknown.

PCR employed 60 Vbeta and 13 Jbeta primers. Produced via immunoSEQ multiplex PCR; TCRdb's table is partial and in-frame only. Of 170,000 or so clones listed, about 83% are singletons. This TCR was recovered from a girl aged 5-17 years in good health and CMV-seropositive. The sample consisted of PBMCs. The chain has TRBV6-6 and TRBJ2-7; 12 bases map to TRBD2. The CDR3 is CASLTSGGTRVYEQYF. CDR3 nucleotides: TGTGCCAGCTTGACTAGCGGGGGAACCAGGGTCTACGAGCAGTACTTC.